These 27 T cell receptor beta chains originate from one sample sequenced in a study of identical twins. TCRdb re-called the 5' RACE reads through MiXCR, storing one row per CDR3 protein. The sample lists approximately 890,000 distinct CDR3 sequences, roughly an eighth occurring once. The sample was also linked to a second study, of yellow fever vaccine responses in identical twins.

Sequenced input: PBMCs. These receptors came from a woman aged 18-29 years in good health.

There are a few counts of this clonotype. This sequence joins TRBV12-3 or TRBV12-4 and TRBJ2-2; the match to TRBD1 covers 12 bases. Trimming removed 6 bases from V and 7 bases from J; junction bases left unmatched: 6. The CDR3 is 15 residues long. CDR3 in amino acids: CASRGDRGHGGELFF. In DNA, the CDR3 is TGTGCCAGCAGGGGGGACAGGGGGCATGGCGGGGAGCTGTTTTTT.

This clonotype has just a few counts. The rearrangement links TRBV5-6 to TRBJ2-1, with TRBD1 matching over 9 bases. V shed 3 bases, J shed 8 bases, and the junction held 9 bases outside the gene matches. The germline gives CDR1 SGHDT, CDR2 YYEEEE. The CDR3 has 15 residues. The CDR3 here is CASSSRGTGFHEQFF. In DNA form, the CDR3 reads TGTGCCAGCAGCTCCCGGGGGACAGGGTTCCATGAGCAGTTCTTC.

The J gene is TRBJ2-7, the V gene TRBV5-6; D is possibly TRBD2 (7 bases). This CDR3 is built from 16 residues. CDR1 is SGHDT, CDR2 YYEEEE, per germline. Trimming stripped 0 bases from V and 0 bases from J, with 13 bases between. This CDR3 reads CASSLVGGGVSYEQYV. CDR3 nucleotides: TGTGCCAGCAGCTTGGTAGGGGGAGGGGTCTCCTACGAGCAGTACGTC.

The rearrangement joins TRBV27 to TRBJ2-7, with 7 positions matching TRBD2. The junction had 10 bases not matched to a gene; V was cut back by 5 bases and J by 6 bases. CDR1 and CDR2 (germline): MNHEY, SMNVEV (reference sequence). This CDR3 has 14 amino acids. The CDR3 protein is CASSLRGVPFEQYF. CDR3 DNA sequence: TGTGCCAGCAGTCTACGGGGGGTACCCTTCGAGCAGTACTTC.

V and J are TRBV12-3 or TRBV12-4 and TRBJ1-2; the match to TRBD1 covers 7 bases. The CDR3 runs 16 residues. Germline trimming cut 5 bases from V and 2 bases from J; bases unmatched to any gene: 11. The CDR3 coding sequence is TGTGCCAGCAGTCCTCACGGGAGGGGGCCCAACTATGGCTACACCTTC. It yields the protein CASSPHGRGPNYGYTF.

V usage is TRBV20-1 and J usage is TRBJ1-6; perhaps TRBD1 as D (6 bases). This CDR3 has 15 residues. CDR1 is DFQATT and CDR2 is SNEGSKA in the germline V gene (reference sequence). V lost 6 bases and J 0 bases, leaving 12 bases between the germline ends. The CDR3 sequence is CSAKQGGSYNSPLHF. DNA of the CDR3: TGCAGTGCGAAACAGGGAGGCTCCTATAATTCACCCCTCCACTTT.

V gene TRBV20-1 combines with J gene TRBJ1-5; D is unresolved. Germline values: CDR1 DFQATT, CDR2 SNEGSKA (reference sequence). The CDR3 is 14 residues long. Trimming removed 3 bases at V and 0 bases at J, with 9 bases between. Written as DNA, the CDR3 is TGCAGTGCTAGCCCAGAGGATAGCAATCAGCCCCAGCATTTT. Encoded protein: CSASPEDSNQPQHF.

This clonotype has only a few counts. The chain uses TRBV11-1 and TRBJ2-1, with D uncertain. The CDR3 sequence is 15 residues long. Trimming took 3 bases from V and 4 from J, leaving 13 bases between them. Germline V gene data show CDR1 as SGHAT and CDR2 as FQDESV (reference sequence). This CDR3 reads CASSLGFGKYNEQFF. CDR3 DNA sequence: TGTGCCAGCAGCTTGGGTTTCGGCAAGTACAATGAGCAGTTCTTC. The whole variable domain, filled in from reference TRBV11-1 and TRBJ2-1, reads EAEVAQSPRYKITEKSQAVAFWCDPISGHATLYWYRQILGQGPELLVQFQDESVVDDSQLPKDRFSAERLKGVDSTLKIQPAELGDSAMYLCASSLGFGKYNEQFFGPGTRLTVL.

The chain links TRBV5-1 to TRBJ1-4; D call uncertain. V was cut by 7 bases and J by 3 bases, with 13 bases left in between. The CDR3 totals 14 residues. Germline V gene lookup returns CDR1 SGHRS and CDR2 YFSETQ. The CDR3 coding sequence is TGCGCCAGCGCACGAGAGGTAGCTAATGAAAAACTGTTTTTT. Its translation is CASAREVANEKLFF. The full variable domain, with the rest looked up from reference TRBV5-1 and TRBJ1-4, is KAGVTQTPRYLIKTRGQQVTLSCSPISGHRSVSWYQQTPGQGLQFLFEYFSETQRNKGNFPGRFSGRQFSNSRSEMNVSTLELGDSALYLCASAREVANEKLFFGSGTQLSVL.

This clonotype was recorded at least ten times. The chain carries TRBV12-3 or TRBV12-4 and TRBJ2-7; D is uncertain. The CDR3 runs 15 residues. Trimming removed 5 bases at V and 2 bases at J, with 16 bases between. The CDR3 DNA reads TGTGCCAGCAGTCTTATCCTGGATTTGGCCTACGAGCAGTACTTC. Its protein is CASSLILDLAYEQYF.

The chain employs TRBV12-3 or TRBV12-4 and TRBJ2-1; TRBD2 matches at 9 bases. This CDR3 has 15 amino acids. J gave up 5 bases and V 6 bases, and 8 bases lay outside the gene matches. This CDR3 is CASSLPGLAHNEQFF. For the CDR3, the DNA is TGTGCCAGCAGCCTCCCGGGACTAGCCCACAATGAGCAGTTCTTC.

This chain joins TRBV5-1 and TRBJ2-6; 8 bases map to TRBD1. The CDR3 covers 17 residues. The germline V gene encodes CDR1 SGHRS and CDR2 YFSETQ. V shed 6 bases, J shed 0 bases, and the junction held 8 bases outside the gene matches. The CDR3 loop is CASTPGQAFSGANVLTF. CDR3 in DNA: TGCGCCAGCACCCCGGGACAGGCTTTCTCTGGGGCCAACGTCCTGACTTTC. The variable domain in full, completed from reference TRBV5-1 and TRBJ2-6, reads KAGVTQTPRYLIKTRGQQVTLSCSPISGHRSVSWYQQTPGQGLQFLFEYFSETQRNKGNFPGRFSGRQFSNSRSEMNVSTLELGDSALYLCASTPGQAFSGANVLTFGAGSRLTVL.

The V and J genes are TRBV6-5 and TRBJ2-3, with unresolved D. Per germline, CDR1 MNHEY and CDR2 SVGAGI. This CDR3 region has 15 residues. V was clipped by 0 bases and J by 0 bases, with 7 bases between them. In DNA, the CDR3 is TGTGCCAGCAGTTACTCCACGGCTAGCACAGATACGCAGTATTTT. Encoded protein: CASSYSTASTDTQYF.

The rearrangement uses TRBV3-1 and TRBJ2-1; D is undetermined. Germline values: CDR1 LGHDT, CDR2 YNNKEL (reference sequence). The CDR3 is 14 amino acids. Trimming cost V 0 bases and J 7 bases, with 10 bases left between them. The CDR3 nucleotides are TGTGCCAGCAGCCAAGAGTTGACCGCGAATGAGCAGTTCTTC. This sequence encodes CASSQELTANEQFF.

This clonotype has only a few counts. The CDR3 DNA follows: TGCGCCAGCAGCTTGGGACAGGGTGTCCCTACTACCCAGGATGGGCAGTTCTTC. It encodes CASSLGQGVPTTQDGQFF. The chain carries TRBV5-1 and TRBJ2-1, with 7 bases that match TRBD1. The CDR3 is made up of 18 amino acids. Germline values: CDR1 SGHRS, CDR2 YFSETQ. V lost 0 bases and J lost 12; bases outside the gene matches: 21.

The chain links TRBV7-6 to TRBJ2-7; D uncertain. Germline CDR1 reads SGHVS; CDR2 reads FNYEAQ. V was clipped by 5 bases and J by 5 bases, with 16 bases between them. The length of the CDR3 is 14 residues. CDR3 sequence (DNA): TGTGCCAGCAGCCAATGGCGTGATATGAACGAGCAGTACTTC. Protein sequence: CASSQWRDMNEQYF.

As concerns this clonotype: Germline is not matched at one junction end, which may reflect a read error. CDR3 in DNA: TGTGCCAGCAGCCAGGCCAGCGAGCAGTACTTC. It translates to CASSQASEQYF. V is TRBV4-1 and J is TRBJ2-7; no clear D. This CDR3 has 11 amino acids. Germline V gene lookup returns CDR1 MGHRA and CDR2 YSYEKL.

This clonotype was observed at least ten times. This chain uses TRBV10-2 with TRBJ1-6; D unclear. The germline CDR1 and CDR2 sequences are WSHSY and SAAADI. V was shortened by 0 bases and J by 9 bases, with 15 bases between the two germline ends. The CDR3 has 16 amino acids. CDR3 sequence: CASSESTQEWGSPLHF. Written as DNA, the CDR3 is TGCGCCAGCAGTGAGTCGACGCAGGAATGGGGTTCACCCCTCCACTTT.

The genes are TRBV15 and TRBJ2-3, with 7 bases aligning to TRBD2. The CDR3 is 16 amino acids. CDR1 and CDR2 from the germline V gene are LNHNV and YYDKDF (reference sequence). J gave up 7 bases and V 3 bases, and 13 bases lay outside the gene matches. The CDR3 DNA follows: TGTGCCACCAGCAGTGAATCTAGCGGCCACACCCATACGCAGTATTTT. Protein sequence: CATSSESSGHTHTQYF.

This clonotype was detected many times. V gene TRBV20-1 combines with J gene TRBJ1-6; unclear D gene. CDR1 is DFQATT, CDR2 SNEGSKA, per germline (reference sequence). CDR3 length equals 15 residues. V dropped 1 base and J dropped 10 bases, with 17 bases sitting between them. This CDR3 reads CSARVLDGDGSPLHF. CDR3 DNA: TGCAGTGCTAGAGTTCTCGACGGGGATGGATCACCCCTCCACTTT.

This clonotype was seen repeatedly, ten times or more. The chain is built from TRBV12-3 or TRBV12-4 and TRBJ1-2; D gene ambiguous. The CDR3 runs 13 residues. V lost 6 bases, J lost 3 bases, and 11 bases lay in between. As DNA, the CDR3 is TGTGCCAGCAGCCCGGCGCTATACTATGGCTACACCTTC. Translation gives CASSPALYYGYTF.

The chain uses TRBV12-3 or TRBV12-4 and TRBJ1-1; no firm D call. This CDR3 has 14 amino acids. V was pared by 3 bases and J by 1 base, with 9 bases between. For the CDR3, the DNA is TGTGCCAGCAGTTTTGATAGACAGAACACTGAAGCTTTCTTT. It is translated as CASSFDRQNTEAFF.

This clonotype was observed many times. CDR3 DNA: TGTGCCAGCAGCAAGGACAGAAACAATGAGCAGTTCTTC. It encodes CASSKDRNNEQFF. The rearrangement joins TRBV7-7 to TRBJ2-1; TRBD1 might be the D (6 bases). The CDR3 extends over 13 amino acids. Trimming left V 5 bases short and J 5 bases short, with 10 bases between. The germline V gene encodes CDR1 SSHAT and CDR2 FNYEAQ (reference sequence).

J is TRBJ2-2 and V is TRBV4-2, with D possibly matching TRBD2 (6 bases). The CDR3 runs to 16 residues. Trimming stripped 3 bases from V and 4 bases from J, with 15 bases between. Germline CDR1 is LGHNA and CDR2 is YNFKEQ. CDR3 bases: TGTGCCAGCAGCCAGTCGACTAGTATAGTCACCGGGGAGCTGTTTTTT. Translation gives CASSQSTSIVTGELFF.

This rearrangement joins TRBV15 to TRBJ2-1, with D possibly being TRBD1 or TRBD2 (6 bases each). V shed 4 bases and J shed 7 bases, with 20 bases lying between them. From germline, CDR1 is LNHNV and CDR2 YYDKDF (reference sequence). The CDR3 has 16 residues. CDR3 in DNA: TGTGCCACCAGCAACCACCGGGGGCGAGGGCTAAATGAGCAGTTCTTC. Amino acids: CATSNHRGRGLNEQFF.

The gene calls are TRBV12-5 and TRBJ2-1, with D possibly being TRBD2 (5 bases). This CDR3 spans 14 amino acids. The V end lost 1 base, the J end lost 6 bases, and 10 bases lay between the germline ends. Germline V gives CDR1 LGHNT, CDR2 FRNRAP. The CDR3 DNA reads TGTGCTAGTGGTTTGGCCGGGGTCGTCAATGAGCAGTTCTTC. It encodes CASGLAGVVNEQFF.

This clonotype was recorded a few times. J is TRBJ1-2 and V is TRBV12-3 or TRBV12-4; TRBD1 matches at 7 bases. The CDR3 loop spans 13 amino acids. The V and J ends lost 6 bases and 5 bases, in that order; junction bases with no gene match: 6. CDR3 nucleotide sequence: TGTGCCAGCAGACCAACGACAGGGTATGGCTACACCTTC. Protein product: CASRPTTGYGYTF.